The T cell receptor beta chain under discussion was sequenced for a study of B cell selection in AIRE deficiency. This CDR3 has 16 amino acids. Germline V CDR1 and CDR2: SGHAT, FQNNGV. Unmatched junction bases numbered 4, after V lost 0 bases and J lost 2 bases. A remark on this clone: What it binds is not known.

The assay was immunoSEQ multiplex PCR, and TCRdb's table has in-frame clones only and misses some. Here the sample spans about 25,000 clones, nearly 97% being singletons. Conventional CD4 T cells were sorted as CD4+CD127+ cells. Study-wide findings and caveats: Only 9.3% of 3,000 to 4,500 shared Treg sequences were patient-specific; 31.6% healthy-specific.

The V call is TRBV11-2, the J call TRBJ1-3; the match to TRBD1 covers 7 bases. This TCR came from a human donor in good health. Input material: CD4+CD127+ conventional T cells sorted from PBMCs. The CDR3 is CASSLEEGAAGNTIYF. CDR3 bases: TGTGCCAGCAGCTTAGAAGAGGGGGCCGCTGGAAACACCATATATTTT.